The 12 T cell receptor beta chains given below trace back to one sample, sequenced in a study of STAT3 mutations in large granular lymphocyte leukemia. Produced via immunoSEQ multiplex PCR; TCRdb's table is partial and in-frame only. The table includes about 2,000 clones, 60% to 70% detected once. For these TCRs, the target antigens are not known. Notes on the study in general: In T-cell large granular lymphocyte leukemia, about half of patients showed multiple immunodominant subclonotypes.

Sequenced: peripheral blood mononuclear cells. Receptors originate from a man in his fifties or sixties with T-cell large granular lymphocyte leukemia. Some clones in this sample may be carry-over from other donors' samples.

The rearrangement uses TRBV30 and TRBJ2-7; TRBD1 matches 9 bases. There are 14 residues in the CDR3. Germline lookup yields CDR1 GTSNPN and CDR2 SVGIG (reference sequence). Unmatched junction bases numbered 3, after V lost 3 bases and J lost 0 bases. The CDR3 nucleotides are TGTGCCTGGAGGGGGACAGGGACCTCCTACGAGCAGTACTTC. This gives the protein CAWRGTGTSYEQYF.

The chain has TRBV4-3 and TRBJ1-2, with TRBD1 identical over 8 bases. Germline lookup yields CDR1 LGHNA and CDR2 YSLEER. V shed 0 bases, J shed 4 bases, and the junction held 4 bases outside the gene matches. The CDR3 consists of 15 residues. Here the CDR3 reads CASSQEIQGGYGYTF. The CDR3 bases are TGCGCCAGCAGCCAAGAAATACAGGGGGGCTATGGCTACACCTTC.

The CDR3 DNA reads TGTGCCAGCTCACCCTTGCGGGAGGCGGACGAGCAGTACTTC. Translating it yields CASSPLREADEQYF. The chain joins TRBV18 to TRBJ2-7; 8 bases agree with TRBD2. Germline loops: CDR1 KGHSH, CDR2 LQKENI. The CDR3 runs to 14 residues. V dropped 3 bases and J dropped 5; count of bases not matched to a gene: 6.

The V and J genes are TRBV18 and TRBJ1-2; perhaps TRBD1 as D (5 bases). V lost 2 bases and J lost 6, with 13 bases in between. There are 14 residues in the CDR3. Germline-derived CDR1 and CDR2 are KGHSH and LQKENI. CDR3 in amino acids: CASSPLSGMDGYTF. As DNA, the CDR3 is TGTGCCAGCTCACCATTATCAGGGATGGATGGCTACACCTTC.

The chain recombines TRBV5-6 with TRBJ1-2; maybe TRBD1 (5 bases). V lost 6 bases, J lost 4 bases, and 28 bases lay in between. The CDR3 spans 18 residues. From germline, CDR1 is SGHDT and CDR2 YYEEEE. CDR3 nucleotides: TGTGCCAGCATCGATCAGGGCTCTACGCGGAGTCTAAGCTATGGCTACACCTTC. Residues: CASIDQGSTRSLSYGYTF.

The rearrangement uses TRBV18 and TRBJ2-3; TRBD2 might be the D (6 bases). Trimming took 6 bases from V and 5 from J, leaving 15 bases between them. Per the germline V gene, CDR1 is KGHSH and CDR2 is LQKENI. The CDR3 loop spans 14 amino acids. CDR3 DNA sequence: TGTGCCAGCTCGTCAGGGACTCAAGGAGATACGCAGTATTTT. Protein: CASSSGTQGDTQYF.

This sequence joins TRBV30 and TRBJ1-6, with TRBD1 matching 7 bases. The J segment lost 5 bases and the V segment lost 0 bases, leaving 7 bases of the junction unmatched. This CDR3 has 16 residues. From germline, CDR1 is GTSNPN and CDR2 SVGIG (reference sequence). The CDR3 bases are TGTGCCTGGAGTGTACTCGGGACAGCCGATAATTCACCCCTCCACTTT. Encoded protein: CAWSVLGTADNSPLHF.

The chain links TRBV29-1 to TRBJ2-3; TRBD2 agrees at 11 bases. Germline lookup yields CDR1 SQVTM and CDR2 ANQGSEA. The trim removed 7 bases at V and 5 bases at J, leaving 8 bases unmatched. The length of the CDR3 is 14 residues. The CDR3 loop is CSANSGGAIDTQYF. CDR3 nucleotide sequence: TGCAGCGCCAATAGCGGGGGGGCCATAGATACGCAGTATTTT.

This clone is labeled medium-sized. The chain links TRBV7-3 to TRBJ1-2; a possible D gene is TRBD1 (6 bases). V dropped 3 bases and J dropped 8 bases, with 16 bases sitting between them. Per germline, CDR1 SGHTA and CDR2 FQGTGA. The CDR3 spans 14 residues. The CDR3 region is CASSLGGLRVGYTF. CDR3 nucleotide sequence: TGTGCCAGCAGCTTGGGGGGCCTGAGGGTCGGCTACACCTTC.

CDR3 in DNA: TGTGCCAGTAGTCCCGTGCTAAACACTGAAGCTTTCTTT. Its protein is CASSPVLNTEAFF. V usage is TRBV19 and J usage is TRBJ1-1; D is unclear. The germline V and J ends were trimmed by 5 bases and 2 bases, with 9 bases remaining between them. This CDR3 comprises 13 residues. Germline values: CDR1 LNHDA, CDR2 SQIVND (reference sequence).

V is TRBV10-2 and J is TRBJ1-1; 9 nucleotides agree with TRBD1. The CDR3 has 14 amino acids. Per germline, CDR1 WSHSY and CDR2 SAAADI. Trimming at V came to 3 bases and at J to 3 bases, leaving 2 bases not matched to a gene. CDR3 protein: CASSEGDRDTEAFF. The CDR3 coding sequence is TGCGCCAGCAGTGAAGGGGACAGGGACACTGAAGCTTTCTTT.

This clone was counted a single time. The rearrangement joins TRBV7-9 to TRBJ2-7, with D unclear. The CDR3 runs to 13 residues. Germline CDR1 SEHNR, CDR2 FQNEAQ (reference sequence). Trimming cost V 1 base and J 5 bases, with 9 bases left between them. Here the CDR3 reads CASSLGLSNEQYF. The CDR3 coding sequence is TGTGCCAGCAGCTTAGGCCTATCAAACGAGCAGTACTTC.